This T cell receptor (beta chain) was captured by sequencing in a study of blood T cell repertoires in COVID-19. The ends lost 10 bases at V and 9 bases at J; junction bases unmatched: 10. The CDR3 contains 12 residues. Germline values: CDR1 SGDLS, CDR2 YYNGEE. Sequencing was performed with immunoSEQ multiplex PCR; in TCRdb, only in-frame clones are kept and a portion is missing. Here the sample spans tens of thousands of clones, about 86% being singletons. The chain carries TRBV9 and TRBJ2-4; TRBD1 aligns across 7 bases. The sequenced material came from peripheral blood. The source of this sequence is a woman of 80 years or more with active or convalescent COVID-19. CDR3 bases: TGTGCCTCTGGAAGGACAGGTGGCATTCAGTACTTC. Protein: CASGRTGGIQYF.